This T cell receptor (beta chain) was identified in a study of Ad26.COV2.S vaccination and SARS-CoV-2 variants. Overall study findings and caveats: Vaccine recipients showed a spike-specific TCR breadth that was higher than in placebo recipients. It was reported that spike-specific CD8+ and CD4+ T cell responses were substantially broad after vaccination.

As regards this clone: Antigen unknown.

The V and J ends lost 4 bases and 4 bases respectively, with 14 bases between them. The CDR3 runs 15 residues. Germline assignment: CDR1 MDHEN and CDR2 SYDVKM. Repertoires were generated with immunoSEQ multiplex PCR, while TCRdb's copy carries only in-frame clones and drops some. The sample carries about 240,000 clones, roughly 90% recorded once. As for treatment: around 19 received Ad26.COV2.S at low or high dose, single or two shots; roughly five received placebo; per-sample allocation not given. Sampling was done on day 63 after the first vaccine or placebo injection. This clonotype originated in a person between 18 and 59 years old who received the Ad26.COV2.S COVID-19 vaccine or a placebo. Sequenced material: peripheral blood, taken in a trial of Ad26.COV2.S vaccine versus placebo. The rearrangement uses TRBV28 and TRBJ1-5; D may be TRBD1 (6 bases). The CDR3 DNA follows: TGTGCCAGCAGTTCCCCAACAGGGAAGAATCAGCCCCAGCATTTT. Its translation: CASSSPTGKNQPQHF.